These 13 T cell receptor beta chains were all obtained from the same sample, sequenced in a study of blood T cell repertoires in COVID-19. Some clones are missing from TCRdb's copy, which holds only in-frame ones; the method was immunoSEQ multiplex PCR. The sample has over 150,000 clones; roughly 84% are singletons. The sample was peripheral blood. Source of these receptors: a man younger than 35 with active or convalescent COVID-19.

The chain is built from TRBV18 and TRBJ1-4; 7 bases agree with TRBD1. Germline V gene data show CDR1 as KGHSH and CDR2 as LQKENI. The V and J ends lost 5 bases and 3 bases, in that order; junction bases with no gene match: 6. The CDR3 sequence is 15 residues long. The CDR3 spells CASSITGVANEKLFF. The DNA of the CDR3 is TGTGCCAGCTCAATAACAGGGGTGGCTAATGAAAAACTGTTTTTT.

The genes are TRBV19 and TRBJ1-1; D possibly corresponds to TRBD1 (6 bases). Germline V gives CDR1 LNHDA, CDR2 SQIVND (reference sequence). The CDR3 loop spans 14 amino acids. Trimming removed 10 bases from V and 8 bases from J, with 23 bases in between. The CDR3: CANSDSGQFNEAFF. For the CDR3, the DNA is TGTGCCAATAGCGACAGTGGACAGTTTAACGAAGCTTTCTTT. Full variable domain (missing parts from reference TRBV19 and TRBJ1-1): DGGITQSPKYLFRKEGQNVTLSCEQNLNHDAMYWYRQDPGQGLRLIYYSQIVNDFQKGDIAEGYSVSREKKESFPLTVTSAQKNPTAFYLCANSDSGQFNEAFFGQGTRLTVV.

The V and J genes are TRBV9 and TRBJ1-3; a possible D gene is TRBD1 (5 bases). From germline, CDR1 is SGDLS and CDR2 YYNGEE. The CDR3 contains 13 residues. V was cut by 0 bases and J by 4 bases, with 5 bases left in between. CDR3 in amino acids: CASSVEGGNTIYF. As DNA, the CDR3 is TGTGCCAGCAGCGTAGAGGGGGGAAACACCATATATTTT.

The chain is built from TRBV5-4 and TRBJ1-3, with TRBD1 identical over 7 bases. CDR3 length equals 15 residues. Germline assignment: CDR1 SGHNT and CDR2 YYREEE (reference sequence). V lost 2 bases and J lost 1; bases outside the gene matches: 3. The CDR3 loop is CASSLGGISGNTIYF. The CDR3 nucleotides read TGTGCCAGCAGCTTAGGGGGCATATCTGGAAACACCATATATTTT.

This chain links TRBV29-1 with TRBJ2-7; 9 nucleotides agree with TRBD1. Trimming removed 4 bases from V and 2 bases from J; junction bases left unmatched: 6. Per the germline V gene, CDR1 is SQVTM and CDR2 is ANQGSEA. The CDR3 contains 14 residues. The CDR3 loop is CSVVGDRDTYEQYF. The DNA for the CDR3 is TGCAGCGTTGTTGGGGACAGGGACACCTACGAGCAGTACTTC.

This clone was detected once. The same CDR3 also results from other DNA sequences found in this sample. This chain joins TRBV7-6 and TRBJ1-5; perhaps TRBD1 as D (6 bases). Germline CDR1 is SGHVS and CDR2 is FNYEAQ. This CDR3 is 19 amino acids long. V was trimmed by 2 bases and J by 0 bases, leaving 20 bases between them. CDR3 region: CASSLQFPGGAGSNQPQHF. CDR3 nucleotide sequence: TGTGCCAGCAGCTTACAATTCCCCGGGGGGGCGGGTAGCAATCAGCCCCAGCATTTT.

This rearrangement joins TRBV7-2 to TRBJ2-3, with 7 bases fitting TRBD1. The ends lost 3 bases at V and 2 bases at J; junction bases unmatched: 5. Germline V lookup: CDR1 SGHTA, CDR2 FQGNSA. This CDR3 is 15 amino acids long. The CDR3, as DNA: TGTGCCAGCAGCTTCCCGACAGGGACCACAGATACGCAGTATTTT. Its translation: CASSFPTGTTDTQYF.

This clone was seen once. The chain joins TRBV30 to TRBJ2-7; D perhaps matches TRBD1 (6 bases). The CDR3 is 11 residues long. V lost 5 bases to trimming and J lost 4 bases, with 9 bases between them. CDR1 is GTSNPN, CDR2 SVGIG, per germline (reference sequence). CDR3 sequence reads: CAWGGSYEQYF. As DNA, the CDR3 is TGTGCCTGGGGGGGCAGTTACGAGCAGTACTTC.

As DNA, the CDR3 is TGTGCCAGCTCACCACAAACAGGGATCAATGAGCAGTTCTTC. Translation gives CASSPQTGINEQFF. The V call is TRBV18, the J call TRBJ2-1, with D maybe TRBD1 (6 bases). Trimming removed 1 base from V and 6 bases from J, with 10 bases in between. CDR3 size: 14 residues. The germline V gene has CDR1 KGHSH and CDR2 LQKENI.

This clone has only one observation. The rearrangement links TRBV6-1 to TRBJ2-5, with TRBD1 matching over 10 bases. This CDR3 region has 17 residues. The germline CDR1 and CDR2 sequences are MNHNS and SASEGT. Germline trimming cut 0 bases from V and 5 bases from J; bases unmatched to any gene: 9. CDR3 amino acids: CASSEAGQPGQGETQYF. In nucleotides, the CDR3 is TGTGCCAGCAGTGAAGCGGGCCAACCGGGACAGGGGGAGACCCAGTACTTC.

This clone has just a few counts. The chain uses TRBV12-1 and TRBJ2-5; no DNA check was done on the table's D call, TRBD2. TRBV12-1 is tagged as a pseudogene. The CDR3 sequence is 21 residues long. The CDR3 protein is CASSFIEPLIDTSGEQETQYF. The CDR3 DNA follows: TGTGCCAGCAGCTTCATCGAACCCCTCATAGATACTAGCGGGGAGCAAGAGACCCAGTACTTC.

This clone was found a few times. The V gene is TRBV6-4, the J gene TRBJ2-3, with 11 bases aligning to TRBD2. With 5 bases clipped from V and 2 bases from J, the junction kept 3 bases outside the gene matches. Germline CDR1 reads MRHNA; CDR2 reads SNTAGT. CDR3 length equals 15 residues. CDR3 sequence reads: CASSLAGGYTDTQYF. The CDR3, as DNA: TGTGCCAGCAGTCTAGCGGGGGGTTACACAGATACGCAGTATTTT.

The chain's CDR3 is CASSSGFMNTEAFF. CDR3 DNA sequence: TGCGCCAGCAGCTCGGGGTTCATGAACACTGAAGCTTTCTTT. The rearrangement links TRBV5-1 to TRBJ1-1; the D is unclear. This CDR3 has 14 amino acids. The germline CDR1 and CDR2 sequences are SGHRS and YFSETQ. Deletions cut 3 bases from V and 0 bases from J, with 9 bases between.